The rows below give T cell receptor beta chains drawn from one sample of a study of cytomegalovirus exposure and HLA in healthy donors. TCRdb's table, derived via immunoSEQ multiplex PCR, lists solely in-frame clones and lacks some. This table has around 130,000 clones, 70% to 90% appearing once. The material sequenced was PBMCs. The source is a woman aged 40 to 55 in good health and CMV-seronegative. The CDR3 runs from the conserved cysteine through the conserved F or W. D genes are given only for firm matches. Where a row states a size, it is once, few, many or the class of an expanded clone; other rows omit it.

size	D	J	V	CDR3	DNA
NA	TRBD1	TRBJ1-5	TRBV19	CASSRTGTGNQPQHF	TGTGCCAGTAGTAGGACAGGGACGGGCAATCAGCCCCAGCATTTT
NA	NA	TRBJ1-2	TRBV27	CASRSGGAVYGYTF	TGTGCCAGCAGGAGCGGCGGTGCAGTCTATGGCTACACCTTC
NA	NA	TRBJ2-7	TRBV7-2	CASSQLDYEQYF	TGTGCCAGCAGCCAACTAGACTACGAGCAGTACTTC
NA	TRBD1	TRBJ1-2	TRBV28	CASSRRDRVDYGYTF	TGTGCCAGCAGCCGCCGGGACAGGGTGGACTATGGCTACACCTTC
NA	TRBD2	TRBJ2-1	TRBV28	CASLERGSSYNEQFF	TGTGCCAGCCTCGAGCGGGGAAGCTCCTACAATGAGCAGTTCTTC
few	NA	TRBJ2-1	TRBV2	CASSELGQYNEQFF	TGTGCCAGCAGTGAATTGGGGCAGTACAATGAGCAGTTCTTC
few	NA	TRBJ2-7	TRBV4-3	CASSPSYGSGYYEQYF	TGCGCCAGCAGCCCTAGTTATGGTAGCGGCTACTACGAGCAGTACTTC
NA	NA	TRBJ1-1	TRBV2	CASSESQGMNTEAFF	TGTGCCAGCAGTGAATCACAGGGCATGAACACTGAAGCTTTCTTT
NA	NA	TRBJ2-3	TRBV7-2	CASSLVGGITDTQYF	TGTGCCAGCAGCTTAGTCGGGGGTATAACAGATACGCAGTATTTT
NA	TRBD2	TRBJ2-1	TRBV7-2	CASSLVTSGYNEQFF	TGTGCCAGCAGCTTAGTGACTAGCGGCTACAATGAGCAGTTCTTC
NA	NA	TRBJ2-5	TRBV7-9	CSSSLRTGWETQYF	TGTTCCAGCAGCTTACGTACAGGGTGGGAGACCCAGTACTTC
NA	NA	TRBJ2-7	TRBV14	CASSLRVENEQYF	TGTGCCAGCAGCCTCCGCGTGGAGAACGAGCAGTACTTC
NA	NA	TRBJ1-3	TRBV6-5	CASSYSRGGKGNTIYF	TGTGCCAGCAGTTACAGCCGGGGGGGAAAAGGAAACACCATATATTTT
NA	TRBD1	TRBJ1-1	TRBV7-2	CASSSRQGVNTEAFF	TGTGCCAGCAGCTCGAGACAGGGAGTGAACACTGAAGCTTTCTTT
NA	NA	TRBJ1-6	TRBV28	CASRPRTLWDSPLHF	TGTGCCAGCAGACCTCGGACATTATGGGATTCACCCCTCCACTTT
once	NA	TRBJ2-2	TRBV7-8	CASSLAATSADTGELFF	TGTGCCAGCAGCTTAGCGGCTACCTCTGCGGACACCGGGGAGCTGTTTTTT
NA	NA	TRBJ2-7	TRBV5-4	CASYPRGALGEQYF	TGTGCCAGCTACCCCCGGGGGGCCTTAGGGGAGCAGTACTTC
NA	TRBD2	TRBJ2-3	TRBV10-1	CASSVAGAIDTQYF	TGCGCCAGCAGTGTTGCGGGAGCGATAGATACGCAGTATTTT
NA	NA	TRBJ2-2	TRBV11-3	CASRPRDTGELFF	TGTGCCAGCAGGCCCAGGGACACCGGGGAGCTGTTTTTT
few	TRBD1	TRBJ2-3	TRBV6-1	CASSTGTGDTDTQYF	TGTGCCAGCAGTACTGGGACAGGGGACACAGATACGCAGTATTTT
NA	TRBD2	TRBJ2-5	TRBV2	CASSRGTSGGETQYF	TGTGCCAGCAGTCGGGGGACTAGCGGGGGAGAGACCCAGTACTTC
NA	NA	TRBJ2-7	TRBV4-2	CASSQAGESYEQYF	TGTGCCAGCAGCCAAGCGGGAGAGTCCTACGAGCAGTACTTC
NA	TRBD2	TRBJ2-1	TRBV5-5	CASSLGGTSGFNEQFF	TGTGCCAGCAGCTTGGGGGGGACTAGCGGATTCAATGAGCAGTTCTTC
NA	TRBD2	TRBJ2-3	TRBV11-1	CASSLIAGDTQYF	TGTGCCAGCAGCTTGATAGCGGGAGATACGCAGTATTTT
NA	NA	TRBJ2-3	TRBV7-9	CSSSVDTQYF	TGTTCCAGTAGTGTGGATACGCAGTATTTT
NA	TRBD2	TRBJ2-7	TRBV28	CASSPPGLGYEQYF	TGTGCCAGCAGTCCCCCGGGACTAGGCTACGAGCAGTACTTC
NA	TRBD2	TRBJ2-3	TRBV6-4	CASSEEISGRAVVADTQYF	TGTGCCAGCAGTGAGGAGATTAGCGGGAGGGCCGTAGTCGCAGATACGCAGTATTTT
NA	TRBD1	TRBJ2-7	TRBV5-6	CASNRDRNFYEQYF	TGTGCCAGCAACCGGGACAGGAATTTCTACGAGCAGTACTTC
NA	NA	TRBJ1-5	TRBV28	CASSGGVQPQHF	TGTGCCAGCAGTGGGGGGGTGCAGCCCCAGCATTTT
NA	NA	TRBJ2-1	TRBV7-9	CSSSTGANEQFF	TGTTCCAGCAGCACCGGTGCTAATGAGCAGTTCTTC
NA	NA	TRBJ1-1	TRBV23-1	CASSPGLTHPPTEYAEAFF	TGCGCCAGCAGTCCGGGACTTACCCACCCGCCGACGGAATATGCTGAAGCTTTCTTT
NA	TRBD1	TRBJ2-7	TRBV6-1	CASSGFDRVRNEQYF	TGTGCCAGCAGTGGATTTGACAGGGTTCGCAACGAGCAGTACTTC
NA	NA	TRBJ1-5	TRBV19	CASSIVDNNQPQHF	TGTGCCAGTAGTATAGTGGACAACAATCAGCCCCAGCATTTT
NA	NA	TRBJ1-2	TRBV13	CASRSALASYGYTF	TGTGCCAGCAGATCCGCCTTAGCGAGCTATGGCTACACCTTC
once	NA	TRBJ2-7	TRBV5-1	CASSLVAGRIYEQYF	TGCGCCAGCAGCTTGGTGGCGGGGAGAATCTACGAGCAGTACTTC
NA	TRBD2	TRBJ2-1	TRBV5-4	CASSLAGGRTYNEQFF	TGTGCCAGCAGCTTAGCAGGCGGGAGGACCTACAATGAGCAGTTCTTC
NA	TRBD1	TRBJ1-2	TRBV25-1	CASSVGQGVNGYTF	TGTGCCAGCAGTGTTGGACAGGGTGTGAATGGCTACACCTTC
NA	TRBD1	TRBJ1-5	TRBV28	CASSLMDRSNQPQHF	TGTGCCAGCAGTTTAATGGACAGGAGCAATCAGCCCCAGCATTTT